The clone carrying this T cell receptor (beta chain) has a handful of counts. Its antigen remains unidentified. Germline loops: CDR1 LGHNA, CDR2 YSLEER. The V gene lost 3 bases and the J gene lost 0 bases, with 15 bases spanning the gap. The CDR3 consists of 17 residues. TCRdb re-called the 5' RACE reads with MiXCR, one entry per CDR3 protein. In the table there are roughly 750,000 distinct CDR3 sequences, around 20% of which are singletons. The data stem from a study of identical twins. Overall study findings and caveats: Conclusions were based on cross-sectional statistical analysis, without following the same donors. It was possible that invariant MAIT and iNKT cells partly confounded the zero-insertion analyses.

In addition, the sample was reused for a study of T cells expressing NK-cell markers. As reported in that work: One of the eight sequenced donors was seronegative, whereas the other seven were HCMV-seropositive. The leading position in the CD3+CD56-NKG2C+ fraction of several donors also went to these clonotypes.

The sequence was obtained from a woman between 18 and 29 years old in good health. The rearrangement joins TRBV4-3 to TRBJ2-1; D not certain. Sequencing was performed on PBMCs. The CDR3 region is CASSHFPVESSYNEQFF. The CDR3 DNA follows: TGCGCCAGCAGCCATTTCCCGGTGGAGAGCTCCTACAATGAGCAGTTCTTC.